Presented here are 25 T cell receptor beta chains from one specimen sequenced in a study of T-cell reconstitution after alpha-beta-depleted transplantation in children. Preparation of the TCRbeta library was carried out with unique molecular identifiers. One entry per CDR3 protein results from TCRdb running MiXCR on the PCR reads. The sample includes about 460,000 distinct CDR3 sequences, 10% of them seen just once. Sequences were derived from PBMCs, sampled before TCRalphabeta/CD19-depleted stem cell transplant. These receptor sequences come from a child aged 2 to 15 with inherited bone marrow failure, due to receive a stem cell transplant.

This clonotype was seen repeatedly, ten times or more. The rearrangement uses TRBV20-1 and TRBJ2-5; 8 bases agree with TRBD2. V lost 0 bases and J lost 1; bases outside the gene matches: 4. Germline V gene sequence: CDR1 DFQATT, CDR2 SNEGSKA (reference sequence). CDR3 size: 15 residues. DNA for the CDR3: TGCAGTGCTAGAGATCTGGCGGGAGGCCAAGAGACCCAGTACTTC. This encodes CSARDLAGGQETQYF.

In DNA, the CDR3 is TGTGCCACCAGTGATTCGGCATCGGGACAGCAGTACTTC. This gives the protein CATSDSASGQQYF. This chain joins TRBV24-1 and TRBJ2-7; D tentatively fits TRBD1 or TRBD2 (5 bases each). Per germline, CDR1 KGHDR and CDR2 SFDVKD. This CDR3 is 13 amino acids long. V gave up 2 bases and J gave up 8 bases, with 12 bases separating them.

This clonotype was picked up many times. The chain recombines TRBV11-2 with TRBJ2-5, with 8 positions matching TRBD1. V lost 6 bases, J lost 5 bases, and 20 bases stayed unmatched. The CDR3 covers 18 residues. CDR1 and CDR2 from the germline V gene are SGHAT and FQNNGV. The CDR3 loop is CASRSGQGRYDLGETQYF. In DNA form, the CDR3 reads TGTGCCAGCAGAAGCGGACAGGGACGATACGACTTGGGCGAGACCCAGTACTTC.

Written as DNA, the CDR3 is TGTGCCAGCAGCTTAGTGTTGGGACAGGAAGGGGGTTCACCCCTCCACTTT. It is translated as CASSLVLGQEGGSPLHF. The gene calls are TRBV7-2 and TRBJ1-6; TRBD1 matches 8 bases. J lost 9 bases, V lost 1 base, and 11 bases had no gene match. Germline V gives CDR1 SGHTA, CDR2 FQGNSA. The CDR3 runs 17 residues.

This clonotype was seen repeatedly, ten times or more. The V and J genes are TRBV29-1 and TRBJ1-1; D gene unclear. Germline values: CDR1 SQVTM, CDR2 ANQGSEA. CDR3 length equals 14 residues. V lost 2 bases to trimming and J lost 3 bases, with 13 bases between them. The CDR3 reads CSVELGRADTEAFF. In DNA form, the CDR3 reads TGCAGCGTTGAACTCGGACGGGCGGACACTGAAGCTTTCTTT.

This clonotype appeared many times. The rearrangement links TRBV4-2 to TRBJ2-4, with 7 bases lining up with TRBD1. Trimming at V came to 0 bases and at J to 0 bases, leaving 5 bases not matched to a gene. CDR3 length equals 17 residues. Germline CDR1 and CDR2: LGHNA and YNFKEQ. CDR3: CASSQDLTGKAKNIQYF. CDR3 DNA: TGTGCCAGCAGCCAAGACCTGACAGGGAAAGCCAAAAACATTCAGTACTTC.

The gene calls are TRBV20-1 and TRBJ2-7, with a tentative D call TRBD2 (5 bases). This CDR3 region has 11 residues. Germline V gene sequence: CDR1 DFQATT, CDR2 SNEGSKA (reference sequence). The V and J ends lost 5 bases and 3 bases respectively, with 8 bases between them. Written as DNA, the CDR3 is TGCAGTGCTGGACTGGGCTACGAGCAGTACTTC. Its protein product is CSAGLGYEQYF.

Details on this clonotype: A much larger clone sits a single nucleotide away, making a read error possible. The chain joins TRBV7-2 to TRBJ2-2, with D possibly being TRBD2 (7 bases). This CDR3 spans 15 amino acids. Germline lookup yields CDR1 SGHTA and CDR2 FQGNSA. The CDR3 bases are TGTGCCAGCAGCTGGGGTGGGGGGGCAACCGGGGACCTGTTTTTT. It encodes CASSWGGGATGDLFF.

The table lists this clonotype with many counts. The gene calls are TRBV29-1 and TRBJ1-2; D call uncertain. CDR1 is SQVTM, CDR2 ANQGSEA, per germline. This CDR3 spans 13 amino acids. Deletions cut 6 bases from V and 3 bases from J, with 14 bases between. The CDR3 is CSVVRGFDYGYTF. Written as DNA, the CDR3 is TGCAGCGTGGTTCGGGGTTTCGACTATGGCTACACCTTC.

This clonotype was found many times. The V gene is TRBV10-2, the J gene TRBJ2-3; D is unresolved. The CDR3 contains 13 residues. Trimming took off 6 bases at V and 0 bases at J, with 7 bases between the two ends. CDR1 and CDR2 from the germline V gene are WSHSY and SAAADI. CDR3 protein: CASRSFSTDTQYF. In DNA form, the CDR3 reads TGCGCCAGCAGATCTTTTAGCACAGATACGCAGTATTTT.

This clonotype has a count of ten or more. This chain connects TRBV24-1 to TRBJ1-5; a weak D match, TRBD1 (6 bases). CDR3 length equals 16 residues. The ends were cut back, 4 bases at V and 5 bases at J, with 17 bases in the middle. Germline CDR1 is KGHDR and CDR2 is SFDVKD. The CDR3 here is CATSEPVQGWDQPQHF. CDR3 coding DNA: TGTGCCACCAGTGAACCAGTACAGGGATGGGATCAGCCCCAGCATTTT.

The sample holds many counts of this clonotype. This chain links TRBV25-1 with TRBJ2-5; D not certain. The germline V gene has CDR1 MGHDK and CDR2 SYGVNS. Deletions cut 1 base from V and 1 base from J, with 7 bases between. The CDR3 extends over 14 amino acids. CDR3 in amino acids: CASSEWRTQETQYF. Here the CDR3 DNA reads TGTGCCAGCAGTGAATGGCGGACCCAAGAGACCCAGTACTTC.

This clonotype was counted only a few times. The V and J genes are TRBV4-3 and TRBJ2-7; 8 bases agree with TRBD1. Germline trimming cut 0 bases from V and 3 bases from J; bases unmatched to any gene: 1. This CDR3 contains 14 residues. Germline V lookup: CDR1 LGHNA, CDR2 YSLEER. The chain's CDR3 is CASSQEQGGYEQYF. DNA of the CDR3: TGCGCCAGCAGCCAAGAACAGGGGGGCTACGAGCAGTACTTC.

In this sample, this clonotype turned up a few times. This chain links TRBV7-9 with TRBJ2-3, with 9 bases that match TRBD2. Germline V CDR1 and CDR2: SEHNR, FQNEAQ (reference sequence). The CDR3 extends over 14 amino acids. V trimming: 5 bases; J trimming: 5 bases; junction bases outside the gene matches: 5. In nucleotides, the CDR3 is TGTGCCAGCAGCACGCGGGGGGGGGAAGATACGCAGTATTTT. Encoded protein: CASSTRGGEDTQYF.

This clonotype occurred a few times. J is TRBJ2-7 and V is TRBV7-2, with a possible D match to TRBD2 (5 bases). Trimming shortened V by 2 bases and J by 2 bases, and 13 bases separated the two germline ends. CDR1 is SGHTA, CDR2 FQGNSA, per germline. The CDR3 is 15 residues long. The CDR3 sequence: CASSLSRALPYEQYF. The CDR3 nucleotides read TGTGCCAGCAGCTTATCGAGGGCCCTACCCTACGAGCAGTACTTC.

This clonotype has ten or more counts. This chain links TRBV5-6 with TRBJ2-1; 12 bases fit TRBD2. Germline V CDR1 and CDR2: SGHDT, YYEEEE. The CDR3 is 15 amino acids. V trimming: 5 bases; J trimming: 3 bases; junction bases outside the gene matches: 3. Here the CDR3 DNA reads TGTGCCAGCAGGAGGACTAGCGGGAACTACAATGAGCAGTTCTTC. It yields the protein CASRRTSGNYNEQFF. The full variable domain, rest sourced from reference TRBV5-6 and TRBJ2-1, is DAGVTQSPTHLIKTRGQQVTLRCSPKSGHDTVSWYQQALGQGPQFIFQYYEEEERQRGNFPDRFSGHQFPNYSSELNVNALLLGDSALYLCASRRTSGNYNEQFFGPGTRLTVL.

This clonotype was seen many times. The chain links TRBV6-5 to TRBJ2-1; TRBD2 matches at 15 bases. The CDR3 is made up of 16 amino acids. The V gene end was trimmed by 6 bases and the J gene end by 2 bases; junction bases not matched to a gene: 2. Germline values: CDR1 MNHEY, CDR2 SVGAGI. CDR3 sequence: CASSRTSGRAYNEQFF. As DNA, the CDR3 is TGTGCCAGCAGCCGGACTAGCGGGAGGGCCTACAATGAGCAGTTCTTC.

This clonotype was counted ten times or more. V gene TRBV12-3 or TRBV12-4 combines with J gene TRBJ2-7; 13 bases agree with TRBD2. J lost 2 bases, V lost 2 bases, and 6 bases had no gene match. CDR3 length equals 17 residues. CDR3 loop: CASSLLPGLAGTYEQYF. The CDR3, as DNA: TGTGCCAGCAGTTTATTACCGGGACTAGCGGGGACCTACGAGCAGTACTTC.

Concerning this clonotype: A much larger clone is a single base away; this may be a read error. The chain carries TRBV29-1 and TRBJ2-2; D not certain. The V end was cut by 5 bases, the J end by 6 bases, with 13 bases between. The CDR3 runs to 13 residues. Germline V gene sequence: CDR1 SQVTM, CDR2 ANQGSEA. The DNA of the CDR3 is TGCAGCGTTACCAATTTCTGCCCCGGGGAGCTGTTTTTT. This codes for CSVTNFCPGELFF.

At least ten counts were recorded for this clonotype. The rearrangement joins TRBV5-1 to TRBJ2-2; no clear D. CDR3 length equals 17 residues. V was clipped by 0 bases and J by 0 bases, with 12 bases between them. Germline assignment: CDR1 SGHRS and CDR2 YFSETQ. CDR3 DNA sequence: TGCGCCAGCAGCTTGGCCACGCGGTCAACGAACACCGGGGAGCTGTTTTTT. As protein: CASSLATRSTNTGELFF.

The sample holds many counts of this clonotype. The chain carries TRBV4-3 and TRBJ2-1, with D tentatively TRBD1 (6 bases). The CDR3 is 15 amino acids. Per the germline V gene, CDR1 is LGHNA and CDR2 is YSLEER. V lost 3 bases and J lost 4, with 13 bases in between. The CDR3 region has the DNA TGCGCCAGCAGCCAGACAGGTTTTGCTTACAATGAGCAGTTCTTC. Protein: CASSQTGFAYNEQFF.

This clonotype appeared many times. The chain is built from TRBV12-3 or TRBV12-4 and TRBJ1-2, with D unclear. V dropped 7 bases and J dropped 5 bases, with 11 bases sitting between them. This CDR3 contains 12 residues. The CDR3 spells CASIFGGYGYTF. The CDR3, as DNA: TGTGCCAGCATCTTCGGCGGATATGGCTACACCTTC.

The sample holds a few counts of this clonotype. The genes are TRBV30 and TRBJ2-3; unclear D gene. There are 10 residues in the CDR3. Trimming pared 8 bases from V and 9 bases from J, leaving 12 bases between. Germline lookup yields CDR1 GTSNPN and CDR2 SVGIG (reference sequence). The CDR3 here is CAAEEDTQYF. The CDR3 DNA reads as TGTGCCGCAGAAGAGGACACGCAGTATTTT.

At least ten counts were recorded for this clonotype. The chain recombines TRBV29-1 with TRBJ1-2; TRBD1 is a possible D gene (5 bases). The CDR3 has 14 residues. Trimming cost V 4 bases and J 1 base, with 13 bases left between them. Germline lookup yields CDR1 SQVTM and CDR2 ANQGSEA. DNA for the CDR3: TGCAGCGTTGCGGGGGGATTACTTAACTATGGCTACACCTTC. As protein: CSVAGGLLNYGYTF.

The V and J genes are TRBV10-1 and TRBJ2-7; D may be TRBD2 (5 bases). Germline V gene data show CDR1 as WNHNN and CDR2 as SYGVQD (reference sequence). Trimming took off 6 bases at V and 7 bases at J, with 16 bases between the two ends. CDR3 size: 13 residues. CDR3 amino acids: CASRKDGVGEQYF. The CDR3 nucleotides read TGCGCCAGCAGGAAGGACGGGGTAGGAGAGCAGTACTTC.